The clone carrying this TCR beta chain was seen a handful of times. The sample is drawn from a study of regulatory T cells in long-lasting Graves disease. Germline loops: CDR1 SGDLS, CDR2 YYNGEE. Trimming removed 2 bases from V and 5 bases from J, with 13 bases in between. The CDR3 loop spans 14 amino acids. This sample's time point: newly diagnosed GD, antithyroid drugs for less than 3 months. PBMCs provided the RNA from which the TCR library was made. According to the study, TCR beta libraries were built with iRepertoire HTBI primers and CDR3-region Arm-PCR. TCRdb used MiXCR to reprocess the multiplex PCR reads, holding one entry per CDR3 protein. The repertoire holds 450,000 to 500,000 distinct CDR3 sequences, with about a sixth as singletons. These data were also filed under a second study, of T cells in Graves' hyperthyroidism and ophthalmopathy. Per that paper: When the TCR CDR3 underwent first-round RT-PCR, the HTBI primer set was used.

The source material was peripheral blood mononuclear cells (PBMCs), sampled at new diagnosis, from a patient treated with antithyroid drugs. This receptor was taken from a man aged 35 to 55 with Graves disease. This chain uses TRBV9 with TRBJ2-5, with a tentative D call TRBD2 (6 bases). The CDR3 protein is CASSVFWSGETQYF. CDR3 DNA: TGTGCCAGCAGCGTTTTCTGGAGCGGGGAGACCCAGTACTTC.